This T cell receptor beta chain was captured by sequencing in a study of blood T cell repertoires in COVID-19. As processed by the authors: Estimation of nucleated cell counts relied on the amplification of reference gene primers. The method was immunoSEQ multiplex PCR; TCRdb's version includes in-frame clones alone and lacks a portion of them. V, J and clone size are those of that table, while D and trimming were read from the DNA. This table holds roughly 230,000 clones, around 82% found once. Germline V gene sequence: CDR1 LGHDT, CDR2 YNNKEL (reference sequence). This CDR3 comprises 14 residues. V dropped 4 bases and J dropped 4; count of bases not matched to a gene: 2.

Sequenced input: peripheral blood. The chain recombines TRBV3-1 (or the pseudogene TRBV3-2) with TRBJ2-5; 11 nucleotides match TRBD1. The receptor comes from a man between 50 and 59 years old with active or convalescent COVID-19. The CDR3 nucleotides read TGTGCCAGCAGCCTGGACAGGGGGCTAGAGACCCAGTACTTC. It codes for CASSLDRGLETQYF.